Below are 21 T cell receptor beta chains sequenced from a single sample in a study of glioma-infiltrating T cells after dendritic cell vaccination. This table comes from immunoSEQ multiplex PCR, and its TCRdb copy is limited to in-frame clones, with some not included. The table has fewer than 90,000 clones, roughly four fifths seen once. Time point denoted: after dendritic cell vaccination, including at tumor progression/relapse. Sample: blood, taken after dendritic cell vaccination. Receptors originate from a human donor with glioblastoma.

This rearrangement joins TRBV11-2 to TRBJ2-1; TRBD2 agrees at 10 bases. With V trimmed by 5 bases and J by 7 bases, 2 bases remained unmatched. The CDR3 contains 13 residues. Per the germline V gene, CDR1 is SGHAT and CDR2 is FQNNGV. CDR3 sequence reads: CASSASGGNEQFF. In DNA, the CDR3 is TGTGCCAGCAGCGCTAGCGGGGGTAATGAGCAGTTCTTC.

The chain employs TRBV7-2 and TRBJ1-6; 8 nucleotides match TRBD1. With 6 bases clipped from V and 7 bases from J, the junction kept 11 bases outside the gene matches. Germline V gene lookup returns CDR1 SGHTA and CDR2 FQGNSA. There are 16 residues in the CDR3. CDR3 region: CASRVIGTGGNSPLHF. The CDR3 DNA reads as TGTGCCAGCAGGGTAATCGGGACAGGCGGCAATTCACCCCTCCACTTT.

This clone was counted once. The chain carries TRBV27 and TRBJ1-1; D may be TRBD1 (5 bases). Trimming took 5 bases from V and 4 from J, leaving 17 bases between them. The germline gives CDR1 MNHEY, CDR2 SMNVEV (reference sequence). The CDR3 is 15 residues long. The CDR3 loop reads CASSLRPGLGTEAFF. The CDR3 bases are TGTGCCAGCAGTCTCCGACCGGGACTAGGCACTGAAGCTTTCTTT.

This CDR3 reads CASSLSFILSGNTIYF. The DNA of the CDR3 is TGTGCCAGCAGCTTATCTTTTATTCTCTCTGGAAACACCATATATTTT. The chain is built from TRBV7-9 and TRBJ1-3; D is undetermined. CDR1 is SEHNR, CDR2 FQNEAQ, per germline (reference sequence). CDR3 length: 16 amino acids. V gave up 2 bases and J gave up 0 bases, with 11 bases separating them.

The chain has TRBV18 and TRBJ1-1; a weak D match, TRBD1 (5 bases). Trimming took off 3 bases at V and 1 base at J, with 12 bases between the two ends. In germline, CDR1 is KGHSH, CDR2 LQKENI. There are 15 residues in the CDR3. The CDR3 nucleotides read TGTGCCAGCTCACCTGGGACTACCTCGAACACTGAAGCTTTCTTT. It yields the protein CASSPGTTSNTEAFF.

V gene TRBV30 combines with J gene TRBJ1-1; no reliable D call. This CDR3 is 12 amino acids long. Trimming removed 2 bases at V and 6 bases at J, with 10 bases between. Germline V CDR1 and CDR2: GTSNPN, SVGIG (reference sequence). The CDR3 coding sequence is TGTGCCTGGAGTCCCAATGGAGCTGAAGCTTTCTTT. This codes for CAWSPNGAEAFF.

This chain uses TRBV29-1 with TRBJ2-3; possible D gene TRBD1, 6 bases. The CDR3 covers 14 residues. The germline CDR1 and CDR2 sequences are SQVTM and ANQGSEA. The germline V and J ends were trimmed by 2 bases and 5 bases, with 14 bases remaining between them. The CDR3 DNA sequence: TGCAGCGTTGAAACAAAGGGGGAATTAGATACGCAGTATTTT. Translating gives CSVETKGELDTQYF.

The chain employs TRBV11-2 and TRBJ2-3; the D is unclear. V shed 5 bases and J shed 1 base, with 10 bases lying between them. Germline loops: CDR1 SGHAT, CDR2 FQNNGV. CDR3 length: 14 amino acids. This CDR3 is CASSPTRGTDTQYF. CDR3 in DNA: TGTGCCAGCAGCCCCACTCGGGGCACAGATACGCAGTATTTT.

The chain couples TRBV6-6 to TRBJ1-1, with 8 bases matching TRBD1. With 8 bases clipped from V and 2 bases from J, the junction kept 13 bases outside the gene matches. The length of the CDR3 is 16 residues. Germline-derived CDR1 and CDR2 are MNHNY and SVGAGI (reference sequence). The CDR3 nucleotides read TGTGCCAGCCAACATCTCAGGACAGGGTTAAACACTGAAGCTTTCTTT. This translates into CASQHLRTGLNTEAFF.

The chain couples TRBV9 to TRBJ2-7; possibly TRBD1 for D (5 bases). The germline V gene encodes CDR1 SGDLS and CDR2 YYNGEE. Trimming left V 3 bases short and J 5 bases short, with 12 bases between. The CDR3 length is 13 residues. The CDR3 is CASSANPDNEQYF. The CDR3 DNA is TGTGCCAGCAGCGCCAACCCGGACAACGAGCAGTACTTC.

J is TRBJ1-1 and V is TRBV6-5; maybe TRBD1 (6 bases). Trimming removed 1 base from V and 10 bases from J, with 7 bases in between. Germline V gene sequence: CDR1 MNHEY, CDR2 SVGAGI. This CDR3 is 11 amino acids long. In nucleotides, the CDR3 is TGTGCCAGCAGTTACTTGGGGGCAGCTTTCTTT. Translated, it gives CASSYLGAAFF.

This chain joins TRBV6-1 and TRBJ1-1, with 7 bases identical to TRBD1. CDR1 and CDR2 from the germline V gene are MNHNS and SASEGT. The CDR3 is 13 amino acids. Trimming at V came to 4 bases and at J to 1 base, leaving 0 bases not matched to a gene. The CDR3 nucleotides read TGTGCCAGCAGTGGGGACAGGAACACTGAAGCTTTCTTT. Its protein product is CASSGDRNTEAFF.

This chain connects TRBV6-1 to TRBJ1-5, with 8 bases that match TRBD1. The CDR3 is 15 amino acids. With V trimmed by 4 bases and J by 4 bases, 6 bases remained unmatched. CDR1 MNHNS and CDR2 SASEGT come from the germline V gene. The DNA of the CDR3 is TGTGCCAGCAGTGCCCAAGACAGGGGAAATCAGCCCCAGCATTTT. Its protein is CASSAQDRGNQPQHF.

This clone was detected only once. The chain joins TRBV5-5 to TRBJ2-5, with D unclear. The germline CDR1 and CDR2 sequences are SGHKS and YYEKEE (reference sequence). V dropped 4 bases and J dropped 3 bases, with 10 bases sitting between them. The CDR3 contains 13 residues. The CDR3 coding sequence is TGTGCCAGCAGCCCTCGATCGGAAGAGACCCAGTACTTC. It is translated as CASSPRSEETQYF.

The chain recombines TRBV19 with TRBJ1-5; D remains ambiguous. V shed 9 bases and J shed 5 bases, with 20 bases lying between them. The CDR3 sequence is 15 residues long. Germline V lookup: CDR1 LNHDA, CDR2 SQIVND (reference sequence). CDR3 in amino acids: CASCRERGLDQPQHF. CDR3 nucleotide sequence: TGTGCCAGCTGTCGCGAAAGAGGACTTGATCAGCCCCAGCATTTT.

This chain uses TRBV6-4 with TRBJ2-7; TRBD2 matches at 7 bases. V lost 0 bases and J lost 7; bases outside the gene matches: 9. This CDR3 is 15 amino acids long. The germline V gene has CDR1 MRHNA and CDR2 SNTAGT. The chain's CDR3 is CASSDSAGPGGEQYF. CDR3 in DNA: TGTGCCAGCAGTGACTCCGCGGGACCCGGGGGGGAGCAGTACTTC.

The V and J genes are TRBV4-1 and TRBJ2-3; 9 positions match TRBD2. V lost 2 bases and J lost 3; bases outside the gene matches: 12. Germline values: CDR1 MGHRA, CDR2 YSYEKL. CDR3 size: 18 residues. The CDR3 bases are TGCGCCAGCAGCCAACCCTTGCTGCGGGGGGGCCTGACAGATACGCAGTATTTT. Translated: CASSQPLLRGGLTDTQYF.

This clone showed up just once. This chain connects TRBV5-6 to TRBJ2-3; D may be TRBD1 (6 bases). With 6 bases removed from V and 2 bases from J, the gap between germline ends came to 13 bases. Per the germline V gene, CDR1 is SGHDT and CDR2 is YYEEEE. This CDR3 spans 14 amino acids. As DNA, the CDR3 is TGTGCCAGCATCACAGGGACGAACACAGATACGCAGTATTTT. This codes for CASITGTNTDTQYF.

V is TRBV5-1 and J is TRBJ2-2; D may be TRBD2 (6 bases). The CDR3 totals 14 residues. The V and J ends lost 2 bases and 7 bases respectively, with 12 bases between them. Germline-derived CDR1 and CDR2 are SGHRS and YFSETQ. CDR3 DNA sequence: TGCGCCAGCAGCTTTATGGAGGGGTTCGGGGAGCTGTTTTTT. Amino acids: CASSFMEGFGELFF.

This clone was detected only a few times. The chain recombines TRBV27 with TRBJ2-7; TRBD1 matches 9 bases. Germline-derived CDR1 and CDR2 are MNHEY and SMNVEV (reference sequence). Trimming took 6 bases from V and 5 from J; bases not matched to a gene: 11. There are 15 residues in the CDR3. CDR3 in DNA: TGTGCCAGCAGCTTCACGGGGGACAGGGAGGACGAGCAGTACTTC. Its translation: CASSFTGDREDEQYF.

This chain uses TRBV7-2 with TRBJ2-7; 8 bases align to TRBD1. With 1 base clipped from V and 5 bases from J, the junction kept 10 bases outside the gene matches. This CDR3 is 16 amino acids long. Germline V gene lookup returns CDR1 SGHTA and CDR2 FQGNSA. CDR3 loop: CASSLEGGQGPDEQYF. The CDR3, as DNA: TGTGCCAGCAGCTTAGAGGGTGGACAGGGTCCCGACGAGCAGTACTTC.